These 17 T cell receptor beta chains came from one sample sequenced in a study of control samples from healthy donors and cancer patients. Method: immunoSEQ multiplex PCR; TCRdb's copy keeps in-frame clones and lacks some. In the table there are around 90,000 clones, approximately 86% of which are singletons. Sequenced sample: blood. The receptors come from a man in his thirties or forties in good health.

This sequence joins TRBV2 and TRBJ2-2; D gene unclear. From germline, CDR1 is SNHLY and CDR2 FYNNEI. With 2 bases removed from V and 5 bases from J, the gap between germline ends came to 12 bases. This CDR3 is built from 15 residues. CDR3 DNA: TGTGCCAGCAGTGAATGGCGCAGCGATACCGGGGAGCTGTTTTTT. Its protein is CASSEWRSDTGELFF.

This clone was observed a single time. The chain uses TRBV27 and TRBJ2-1; the match to TRBD2 covers 10 bases. Germline V gene sequence: CDR1 MNHEY, CDR2 SMNVEV (reference sequence). This CDR3 is 15 amino acids long. J gave up 7 bases and V 2 bases, and 5 bases lay outside the gene matches. CDR3 residues: CASSLILAGVNEQFF. As DNA, the CDR3 is TGTGCCAGCAGTTTAATCCTAGCGGGGGTAAATGAGCAGTTCTTC.

The V call is TRBV19, the J call TRBJ2-2; 7 nucleotides line up with TRBD2. This CDR3 has 16 amino acids. CDR1 is LNHDA and CDR2 is SQIVND in the germline V gene (reference sequence). Trimming removed 0 bases from V and 1 base from J; junction bases left unmatched: 2. Here the CDR3 reads CASSIDASGNTGELFF. In nucleotides, the CDR3 is TGTGCCAGTAGTATAGATGCTAGCGGGAACACCGGGGAGCTGTTTTTT.

In DNA, the CDR3 is TGTGCCAGCAGCCCCGGGGGGGGCAGGGGGCTCAATGAGCAGTTCTTC. Amino acid sequence: CASSPGGGRGLNEQFF. The chain uses TRBV11-2 and TRBJ2-1; perhaps D is TRBD1 or TRBD2 (8 bases each). The CDR3 runs 16 residues. Germline lookup yields CDR1 SGHAT and CDR2 FQNNGV. The germline V and J ends were trimmed by 5 bases and 6 bases, with 20 bases remaining between them.

The gene calls are TRBV2 and TRBJ2-5; D may be TRBD2 (6 bases). CDR3 length: 14 residues. CDR1 and CDR2 (germline): SNHLY, FYNNEI. Trimming removed 3 bases at V and 2 bases at J, with 10 bases between. This chain's CDR3 is CASSDQGGQETQYF. CDR3 sequence (DNA): TGTGCCAGCAGTGATCAGGGAGGTCAAGAGACCCAGTACTTC.

This clone is a singleton in its sample. This sequence joins TRBV12-5 and TRBJ1-2; D perhaps matches TRBD1 (5 bases). The CDR3 covers 19 residues. V lost 0 bases, J lost 0 bases, and 20 bases lay in between. Germline assignment: CDR1 LGHNT and CDR2 FRNRAP. DNA for the CDR3: TGTGCTAGTGGTTTGGTTTCCGGGGCAGGGATCGCTGCTAACTATGGCTACACCTTC. Protein: CASGLVSGAGIAANYGYTF. The full variable domain, completed using reference TRBV12-5 and TRBJ1-2, is DARVTQTPRHKVTEMGQEVTMRCQPILGHNTVFWYRQTMMQGLELLAYFRNRAPLDDSGMPKDRFSAEMPDATLATLKIQPSEPRDSAVYFCASGLVSGAGIAANYGYTFGSGTRLTVV.

This chain connects TRBV30 to TRBJ1-2, with a weak D call TRBD1 (5 bases). Trimming stripped 0 bases from V and 4 bases from J, with 15 bases between. The germline gives CDR1 GTSNPN, CDR2 SVGIG (reference sequence). This CDR3 is built from 15 residues. The DNA for the CDR3 is TGTGCCTGGAGTGTCTCATATCGGGGCCTCTATGGCTACACCTTC. It specifies CAWSVSYRGLYGYTF.

V gene TRBV18 combines with J gene TRBJ1-5; D gene unclear. The germline V gene has CDR1 KGHSH and CDR2 LQKENI. The germline V and J ends were trimmed by 3 bases and 2 bases, with 5 bases remaining between them. CDR3 size: 13 residues. CDR3 nucleotides: TGTGCCAGCTCACCGGACGGCAATCAGCCCCAGCATTTT. Amino acid sequence: CASSPDGNQPQHF.

This clone appeared a few times. The CDR3 DNA reads TGTGCCACCGGACACGGTACTGAAGCTTTCTTT. This encodes CATGHGTEAFF. This chain joins TRBV25-1 and TRBJ1-1; the D gene is possibly TRBD1 (5 bases). Between the trimmed V and J ends, which lost 10 bases and 5 bases, there was a span of 11 bases. Germline V gene data show CDR1 as MGHDK and CDR2 as SYGVNS. This CDR3 spans 11 amino acids.

This rearrangement joins TRBV6-5 to TRBJ2-1; the D gene could be TRBD1 or TRBD2 (5 bases each). Trimming cost V 5 bases and J 7 bases, with 12 bases left between them. In germline, CDR1 is MNHEY, CDR2 SVGAGI. This CDR3 contains 13 residues. CDR3: CASSLARGNEQFF. The CDR3 coding sequence is TGTGCCAGCAGTCTCGCGAGGGGAAATGAGCAGTTCTTC.

J is TRBJ1-5 and V is TRBV19; TRBD1 matches 8 bases. The CDR3 is made up of 15 amino acids. V lost 5 bases, J lost 5 bases, and 8 bases stayed unmatched. Germline CDR1 reads LNHDA; CDR2 reads SQIVND (reference sequence). The CDR3 nucleotides read TGTGCCAGTAGTGTTGGACAGGGCATCCATCAGCCCCAGCATTTT. Amino acid sequence: CASSVGQGIHQPQHF.

The chain couples TRBV4-1 to TRBJ1-1, with 8 bases that match TRBD1. This CDR3 comprises 17 residues. With V trimmed by 0 bases and J by 5 bases, 11 bases remained unmatched. The germline gives CDR1 MGHRA, CDR2 YSYEKL. In nucleotides, the CDR3 is TGCGCCAGCAGCCAAGACAGAATGGGGACAGGAGGGACTGAAGCTTTCTTT. Its translation is CASSQDRMGTGGTEAFF.

V is TRBV19 and J is TRBJ1-4, with a tentative D call TRBD1 (6 bases). Germline assignment: CDR1 LNHDA and CDR2 SQIVND (reference sequence). The CDR3 has 16 amino acids. The V gene lost 5 bases and the J gene lost 0 bases, with 13 bases spanning the gap. The CDR3 region has the DNA TGTGCCAGTAGTTCTCGGACAGATGCAACTAATGAAAAACTGTTTTTT. It yields the protein CASSSRTDATNEKLFF.

As DNA, the CDR3 is TGTGCCAGCAGTTACAGGGTTCAGGTTGAGCAGTTCTTC. It translates to CASSYRVQVEQFF. J is TRBJ2-1 and V is TRBV6-5; D is unclear. This CDR3 is 13 amino acids long. From germline, CDR1 is MNHEY and CDR2 SVGAGI. V was trimmed by 2 bases and J by 9 bases, leaving 11 bases between them.

This chain connects TRBV6-6 to TRBJ2-5; 7 bases fit TRBD1. Germline V gene lookup returns CDR1 MNHNY and CDR2 SVGAGI (reference sequence). CDR3 length equals 17 residues. The J segment lost 1 base and the V segment lost 5 bases, leaving 13 bases of the junction unmatched. CDR3 coding DNA: TGTGCCAGCAGTCCGACCCAGGGGGTGCTAAGCCAAGAGACCCAGTACTTC. Translated: CASSPTQGVLSQETQYF.

This clone was counted between two and nine times. The chain couples TRBV10-3 to TRBJ2-7, with 10 bases aligning to TRBD1. There are 16 residues in the CDR3. The V segment lost 0 bases and the J segment 3 bases; nucleotides outside the gene matches: 5. Germline lookup yields CDR1 ENHRY and CDR2 SYGVKD. The DNA of the CDR3 is TGTGCCATCAGTGAGTCCGGGGGACAGGGGATCTACGAGCAGTACTTC. Translation: CAISESGGQGIYEQYF.

This clone appeared once. The V and J genes are TRBV5-1 and TRBJ2-3, with TRBD1 matching over 9 bases. Germline V gene data show CDR1 as SGHRS and CDR2 as YFSETQ. V dropped 4 bases and J dropped 6; count of bases not matched to a gene: 12. There are 16 residues in the CDR3. Written as DNA, the CDR3 is TGCGCCAGCAGCAAACTCGGGACAGGGATAGAGGATACGCAGTATTTT. Protein sequence: CASSKLGTGIEDTQYF.